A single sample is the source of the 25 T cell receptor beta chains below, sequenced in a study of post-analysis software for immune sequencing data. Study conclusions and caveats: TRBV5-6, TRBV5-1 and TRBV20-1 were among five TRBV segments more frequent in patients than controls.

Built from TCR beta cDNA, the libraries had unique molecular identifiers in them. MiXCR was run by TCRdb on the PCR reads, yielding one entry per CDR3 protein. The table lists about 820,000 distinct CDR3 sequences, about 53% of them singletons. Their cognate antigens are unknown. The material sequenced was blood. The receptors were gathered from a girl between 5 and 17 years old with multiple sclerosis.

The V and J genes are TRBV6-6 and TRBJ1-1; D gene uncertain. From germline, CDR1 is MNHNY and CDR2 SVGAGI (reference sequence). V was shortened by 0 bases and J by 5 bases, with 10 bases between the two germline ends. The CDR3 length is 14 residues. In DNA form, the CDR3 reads TGTGCCAGCAGTTACTCGATTGGGAGTACTGAAGCTTTCTTT. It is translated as CASSYSIGSTEAFF.

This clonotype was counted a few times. The CDR3 DNA reads TGCAGCGTTGAACCCAGGACAGCCACAGATACGCAGTATTTT. This translates into CSVEPRTATDTQYF. The J gene is TRBJ2-3, the V gene TRBV29-1, with D possibly TRBD1 on 6 matching bases. The ends were cut back, 2 bases at V and 2 bases at J, with 11 bases in the middle. Germline V gene data show CDR1 as SQVTM and CDR2 as ANQGSEA. This CDR3 has 14 amino acids.

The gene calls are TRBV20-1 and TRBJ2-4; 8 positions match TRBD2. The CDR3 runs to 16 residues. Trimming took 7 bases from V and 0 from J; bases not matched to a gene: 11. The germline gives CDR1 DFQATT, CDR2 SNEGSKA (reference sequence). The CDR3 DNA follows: TGCAGTGTTGGGGCGGGGGGTCTTCTAGCCAAAAACATTCAGTACTTC. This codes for CSVGAGGLLAKNIQYF.

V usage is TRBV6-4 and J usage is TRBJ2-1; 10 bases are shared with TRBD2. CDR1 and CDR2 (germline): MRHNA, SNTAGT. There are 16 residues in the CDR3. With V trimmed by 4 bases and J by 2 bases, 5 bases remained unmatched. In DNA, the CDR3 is TGTGCCAGCAGTGGGGATAGCGGGGGGACCTACAATGAGCAGTTCTTC. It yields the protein CASSGDSGGTYNEQFF.

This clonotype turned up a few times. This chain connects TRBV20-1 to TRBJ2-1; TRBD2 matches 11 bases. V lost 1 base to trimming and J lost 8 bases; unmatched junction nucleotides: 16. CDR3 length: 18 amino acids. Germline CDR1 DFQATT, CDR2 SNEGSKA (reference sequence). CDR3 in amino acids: CSARGRETTSGSVHEQFF. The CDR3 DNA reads TGCAGTGCTAGAGGGAGAGAGACTACTAGCGGGAGTGTCCATGAGCAGTTCTTC.

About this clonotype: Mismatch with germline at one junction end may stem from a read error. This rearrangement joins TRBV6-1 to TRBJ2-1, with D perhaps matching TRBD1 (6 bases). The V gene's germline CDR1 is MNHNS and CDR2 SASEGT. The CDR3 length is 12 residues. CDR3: CTSSEGTYEQFF. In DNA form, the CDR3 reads TGTACCAGCAGTGAAGGGACATACGAACAGTTCTTC.

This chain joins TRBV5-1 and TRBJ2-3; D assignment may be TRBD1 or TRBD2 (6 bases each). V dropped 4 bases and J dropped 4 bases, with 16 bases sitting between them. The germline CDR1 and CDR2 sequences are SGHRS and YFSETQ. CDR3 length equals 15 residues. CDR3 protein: CASSPTSGEADTQYF. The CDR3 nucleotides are TGCGCCAGCAGCCCCACATCAGGGGAGGCAGATACGCAGTATTTT.

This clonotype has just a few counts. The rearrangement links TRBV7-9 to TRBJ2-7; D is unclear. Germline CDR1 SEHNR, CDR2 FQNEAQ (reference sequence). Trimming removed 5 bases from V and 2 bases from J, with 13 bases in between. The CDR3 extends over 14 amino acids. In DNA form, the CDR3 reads TGTGCCAGCAGCCCCACGACTGAAGCCTACGAGCAGTACTTC. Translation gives CASSPTTEAYEQYF.

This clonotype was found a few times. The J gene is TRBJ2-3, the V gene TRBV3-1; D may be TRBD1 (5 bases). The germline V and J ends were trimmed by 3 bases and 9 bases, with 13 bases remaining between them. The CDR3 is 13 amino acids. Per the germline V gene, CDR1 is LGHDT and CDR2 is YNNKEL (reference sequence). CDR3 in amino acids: CASSHNMAGTQYF. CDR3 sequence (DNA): TGTGCCAGCAGCCATAATATGGCAGGGACGCAGTATTTT.

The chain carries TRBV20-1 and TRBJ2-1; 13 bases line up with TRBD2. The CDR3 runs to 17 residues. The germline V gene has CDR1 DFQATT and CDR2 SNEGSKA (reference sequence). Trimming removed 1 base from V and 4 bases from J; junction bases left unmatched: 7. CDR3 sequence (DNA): TGCAGTGCTAGAGTTCCGGGACTAGCGGGGTTATACAATGAGCAGTTCTTC. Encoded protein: CSARVPGLAGLYNEQFF.

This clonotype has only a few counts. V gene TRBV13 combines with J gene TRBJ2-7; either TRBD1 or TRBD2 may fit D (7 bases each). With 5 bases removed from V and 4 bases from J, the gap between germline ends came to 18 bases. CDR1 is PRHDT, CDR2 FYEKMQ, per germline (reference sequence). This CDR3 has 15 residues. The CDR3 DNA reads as TGTGCCAGCAGCACCGGACAGGCGGGAGAATACGAGCAGTACTTC. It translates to CASSTGQAGEYEQYF.

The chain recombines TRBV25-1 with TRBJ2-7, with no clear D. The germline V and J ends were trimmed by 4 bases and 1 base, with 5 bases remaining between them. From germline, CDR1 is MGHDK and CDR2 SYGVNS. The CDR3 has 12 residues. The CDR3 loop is CASSGWSYEQYF. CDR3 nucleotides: TGTGCCAGCAGTGGGTGGTCCTACGAGCAGTACTTC.

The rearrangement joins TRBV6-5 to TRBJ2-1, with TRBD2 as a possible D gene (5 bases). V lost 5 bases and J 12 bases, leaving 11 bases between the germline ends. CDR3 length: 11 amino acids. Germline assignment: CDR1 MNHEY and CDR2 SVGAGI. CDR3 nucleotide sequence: TGTGCCAGCAGTATTCGGGCGGGGCAGTTCTTC. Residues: CASSIRAGQFF.

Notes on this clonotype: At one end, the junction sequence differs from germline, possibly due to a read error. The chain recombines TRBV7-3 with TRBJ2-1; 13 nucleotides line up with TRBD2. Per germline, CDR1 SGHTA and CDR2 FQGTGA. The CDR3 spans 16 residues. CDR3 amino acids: CASSLRTSGGYNVQFF. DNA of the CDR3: TGTGCCAGCAGCCTTCGGACTAGCGGGGGATACAATGTGCAGTTCTTC.

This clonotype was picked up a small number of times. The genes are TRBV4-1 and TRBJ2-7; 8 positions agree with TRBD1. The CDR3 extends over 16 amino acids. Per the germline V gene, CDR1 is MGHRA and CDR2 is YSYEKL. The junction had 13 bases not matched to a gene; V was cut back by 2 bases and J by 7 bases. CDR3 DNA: TGCGCCAGCAGCCAACCGCCGTTGGGACAGGAATGGGAGCAGTACTTC. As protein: CASSQPPLGQEWEQYF.

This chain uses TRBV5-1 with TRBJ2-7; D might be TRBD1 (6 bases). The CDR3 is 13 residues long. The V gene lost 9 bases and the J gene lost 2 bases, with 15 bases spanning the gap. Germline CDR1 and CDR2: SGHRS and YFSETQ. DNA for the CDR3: TGCGCCACCAAAGAGGGGGATACCTACGAGCAGTACTTC. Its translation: CATKEGDTYEQYF.

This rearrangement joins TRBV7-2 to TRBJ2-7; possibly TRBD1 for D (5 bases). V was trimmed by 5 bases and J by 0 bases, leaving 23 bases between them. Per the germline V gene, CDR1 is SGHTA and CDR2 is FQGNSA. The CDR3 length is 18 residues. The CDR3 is CASSPVIHYQGSSYEQYF. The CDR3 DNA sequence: TGTGCCAGCAGCCCCGTCATCCACTACCAGGGAAGCTCCTACGAGCAGTACTTC.

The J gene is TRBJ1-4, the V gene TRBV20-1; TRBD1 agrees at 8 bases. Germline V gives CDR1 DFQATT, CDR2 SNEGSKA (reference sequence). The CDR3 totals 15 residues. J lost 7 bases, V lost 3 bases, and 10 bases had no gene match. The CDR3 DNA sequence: TGCAGTGCTAGCAGGGGGCAGGTTCGGGCTGAAAAACTGTTTTTT. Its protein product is CSASRGQVRAEKLFF.

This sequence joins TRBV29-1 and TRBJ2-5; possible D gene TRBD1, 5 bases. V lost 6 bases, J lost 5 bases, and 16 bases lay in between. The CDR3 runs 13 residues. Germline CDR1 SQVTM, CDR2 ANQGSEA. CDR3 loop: CSVGTAPGETQYF. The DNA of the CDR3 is TGCAGCGTCGGAACTGCCCCAGGGGAGACCCAGTACTTC.

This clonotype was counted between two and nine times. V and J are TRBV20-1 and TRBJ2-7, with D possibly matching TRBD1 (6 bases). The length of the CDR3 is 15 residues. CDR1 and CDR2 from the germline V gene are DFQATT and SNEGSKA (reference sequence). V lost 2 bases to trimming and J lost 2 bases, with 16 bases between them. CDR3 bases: TGCAGTGCTAGAAAGGCCGCGACAGGCACCTACGAGCAGTACTTC. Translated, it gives CSARKAATGTYEQYF.

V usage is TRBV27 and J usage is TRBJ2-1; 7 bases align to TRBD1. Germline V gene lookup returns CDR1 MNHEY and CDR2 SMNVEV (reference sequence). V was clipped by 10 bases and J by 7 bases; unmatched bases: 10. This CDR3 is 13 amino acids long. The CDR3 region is CATRGDRVNEQFF. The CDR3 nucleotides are TGTGCCACCCGGGGTGACAGGGTAAATGAGCAGTTCTTC.

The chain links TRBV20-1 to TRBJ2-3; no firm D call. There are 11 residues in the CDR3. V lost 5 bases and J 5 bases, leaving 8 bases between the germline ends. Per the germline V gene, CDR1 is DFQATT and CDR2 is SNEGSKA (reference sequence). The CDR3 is CSASSRDTQYF. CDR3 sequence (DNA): TGCAGTGCTTCATCTAGAGATACGCAGTATTTT.

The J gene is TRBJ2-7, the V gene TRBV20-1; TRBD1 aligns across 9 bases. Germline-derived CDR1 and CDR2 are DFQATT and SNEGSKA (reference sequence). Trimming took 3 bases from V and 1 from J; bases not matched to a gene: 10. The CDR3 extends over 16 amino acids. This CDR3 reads CSASEVRGQGSYEQYF. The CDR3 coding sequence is TGCAGTGCTAGTGAGGTTAGGGGACAGGGTTCCTACGAGCAGTACTTC.

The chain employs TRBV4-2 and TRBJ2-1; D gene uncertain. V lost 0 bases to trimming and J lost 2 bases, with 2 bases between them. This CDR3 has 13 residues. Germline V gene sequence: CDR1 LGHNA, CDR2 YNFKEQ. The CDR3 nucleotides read TGTGCCAGCAGCCAAGACACCTACAATGAGCAGTTCTTC. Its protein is CASSQDTYNEQFF.

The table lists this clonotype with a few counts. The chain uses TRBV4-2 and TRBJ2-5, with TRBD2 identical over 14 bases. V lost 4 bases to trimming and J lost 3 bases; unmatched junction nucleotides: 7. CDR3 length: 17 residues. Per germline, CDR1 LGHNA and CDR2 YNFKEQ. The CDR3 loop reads CASSRQPGLAGEETQYF. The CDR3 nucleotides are TGTGCCAGCAGCCGTCAGCCGGGACTAGCGGGAGAAGAGACCCAGTACTTC.